This T cell receptor (beta chain) stems from a study of tumor-infiltrating lymphocytes in primary liver carcinoma. Notes on the study in general: Less overlap was seen in tumor-adjacent and tumor-blood pairs than in tumor region pairs.

Total RNA amounting to roughly 480 ng was the source from which TCR beta cDNA was made with a constant-region primer. Generation of the TCR beta libraries relied on three nested multiplex PCR rounds using slightly modified ARM-PCR. For around 9 cycles apiece, the opening two PCR rounds ran with TRBV1-TRBV30 forward primers and a C-beta reverse primer. TCRdb fed the multiplex PCR reads into MiXCR, producing one record per CDR3 protein. The repertoire includes around 50,000 distinct CDR3 sequences, over 70% of them detected once, and over 25% sits in the top ten. Germline V lookup: CDR1 MNHEY, CDR2 SVGAGI. The CDR3 contains 16 residues. V gave up 6 bases and J gave up 9 bases, with 21 bases separating them. For this clonotype: Its matching antigen is unknown.

Bulk tissue was left unsorted, and RNA and DNA were co-extracted from around 18-30 mg of it. Every one of the tumor samples had a viable tumor cell content above 85%. This chain connects TRBV6-5 to TRBJ1-6, with a weak D call TRBD1 (5 bases). This sequence originates from a middle-aged man with primary liver carcinoma and hepatitis B virus infection. The sample consisted of liver tumor tissue from sampling region 3. Subset denoted: tumor region T3, left-lateral pole. The CDR3 region has the DNA TGTGCCAGCAGCCGGGACTGGTTAGATCACAGTTCACCCCTCCACTTT. Residues: CASSRDWLDHSSPLHF.